This entry lists 26 T cell receptor beta chains sequenced from one sample in a study of shared clonotypes between healthy human individuals. The method was immunoSEQ multiplex PCR; TCRdb's version includes in-frame clones alone and lacks a portion of them. This table holds 2 million to 2.5 million clones, 85% to 95% found once. Material for sequencing was naive CD4+ T cells from PBMCs. The sample's subset: CD45RA+ positively selected. The receptors derive from a man aged 18 to 30 in good health. Some clones in this sample may be carry-over from other donors' samples.

The chain combines TRBV6-5 with TRBJ2-5; D unclear. The length of the CDR3 is 14 residues. The germline CDR1 and CDR2 sequences are MNHEY and SVGAGI. V lost 4 bases and J 3 bases, leaving 12 bases between the germline ends. This chain's CDR3 is CASSSSGREETQYF. DNA of the CDR3: TGTGCCAGCAGTTCATCGGGCCGCGAAGAGACCCAGTACTTC.

The chain couples TRBV7-2 to TRBJ2-5, with D perhaps matching TRBD1 (5 bases). Deletions cut 5 bases from V and 5 bases from J, with 18 bases between. In germline, CDR1 is SGHTA, CDR2 FQGNSA. The CDR3 length is 15 residues. For the CDR3, the DNA is TGTGCCAGCAGCGCGCAGGGCGGAGTGGGGGAGACCCAGTACTTC. It yields the protein CASSAQGGVGETQYF.

The J gene is TRBJ2-6, the V gene TRBV28, with 8 bases lining up with TRBD1. Germline CDR1 MDHEN, CDR2 SYDVKM. This CDR3 contains 16 residues. Trimming took 6 bases from V and 0 from J; bases not matched to a gene: 4. The CDR3 coding sequence is TGTGCCAGCAGGGGACAGGAGGGCTCTGGGGCCAACGTCCTGACTTTC. This sequence encodes CASRGQEGSGANVLTF.

This clone was seen just once. The V gene is TRBV5-1, the J gene TRBJ2-5, with D possibly matching TRBD2 (5 bases). V was cut by 4 bases and J by 5 bases, with 15 bases left in between. The V gene's germline CDR1 is SGHRS and CDR2 YFSETQ. CDR3 length: 14 residues. In nucleotides, the CDR3 is TGCGCCAGCAGCCTACTCCAAGGCGGGGAGACCCAGTACTTC. Amino acids: CASSLLQGGETQYF.

This clone was observed a single time. This chain connects TRBV10-3 to TRBJ1-3, with TRBD1 as a possible D gene (6 bases). Between the trimmed V and J ends, which lost 6 bases and 4 bases, there was a span of 10 bases. This CDR3 has 13 amino acids. Germline V gives CDR1 ENHRY, CDR2 SYGVKD. The DNA for the CDR3 is TGTGCCATCAGCATGGACAGCGGAAACACCATATATTTT. Protein sequence: CAISMDSGNTIYF.

The chain has TRBV14 and TRBJ2-7, with 11 bases lining up with TRBD2. V lost 3 bases and J lost 4; bases outside the gene matches: 5. CDR1 is SGHDN and CDR2 is FVKESK in the germline V gene. The CDR3 loop spans 15 amino acids. The CDR3 DNA reads TGTGCCAGCAGCCACCTAGCGGGAGGCAGTTACGAGCAGTACTTC. Protein sequence: CASSHLAGGSYEQYF.

The genes are TRBV7-2 and TRBJ2-7; 13 nucleotides match TRBD2. CDR3 length equals 15 residues. V lost 3 bases to trimming and J lost 4 bases; unmatched junction nucleotides: 3. Germline CDR1 reads SGHTA; CDR2 reads FQGNSA. This CDR3 reads CASSLGLAGIYEQYF. For the CDR3, the DNA is TGTGCCAGCAGCTTGGGACTAGCGGGAATATACGAGCAGTACTTC.

The rearrangement links TRBV4-3 to TRBJ1-3; D may be TRBD1 (6 bases). The CDR3 runs 17 residues. Per the germline V gene, CDR1 is LGHNA and CDR2 is YSLEER. The V and J ends lost 0 bases and 0 bases respectively, with 12 bases between them. The CDR3 DNA follows: TGCGCCAGCAGCCAAGATGTCCGGACAGACTCTGGAAACACCATATATTTT. Encoded protein: CASSQDVRTDSGNTIYF.

The chain joins TRBV5-4 to TRBJ2-6; possibly TRBD1 or TRBD2 for D (5 bases each). The CDR3 covers 16 residues. Trimming cost V 0 bases and J 4 bases, with 11 bases left between them. CDR1 and CDR2 (germline): SGHNT, YYREEE (reference sequence). The CDR3 region has the DNA TGTGCCAGCAGCTTGGTAGCAGGGAGCGGGGCCAACGTCCTGACTTTC. Translation: CASSLVAGSGANVLTF.

CDR3 coding DNA: TGTGCCAGCGGACAGATAGACTATGGCTACACCTTC. Amino acid sequence: CASGQIDYGYTF. The genes are TRBV9 and TRBJ1-2; D possibly corresponds to TRBD1 (6 bases). This CDR3 has 12 amino acids. Trimming removed 7 bases at V and 3 bases at J, with 10 bases between. Germline V gene data show CDR1 as SGDLS and CDR2 as YYNGEE.

The chain has TRBV11-3 and TRBJ2-3; D uncertain. V dropped 5 bases and J dropped 6 bases, with 12 bases sitting between them. The germline V gene encodes CDR1 SGHNT and CDR2 YENEEA. The CDR3 spans 13 residues. CDR3 in amino acids: CASSPGRHDTQYF. The CDR3 coding sequence is TGTGCCAGCAGCCCCGGTAGGCATGATACGCAGTATTTT.

J is TRBJ2-7 and V is TRBV11-2; 10 nucleotides match TRBD2. Germline lookup yields CDR1 SGHAT and CDR2 FQNNGV. The CDR3 contains 18 residues. V shed 5 bases, J shed 5 bases, and the junction held 18 bases outside the gene matches. Here the CDR3 reads CASSPSSPWSGRADEQYF. The CDR3 DNA follows: TGTGCCAGCAGCCCCTCCTCCCCTTGGAGCGGGAGGGCCGACGAGCAGTACTTC.

The chain joins TRBV27 to TRBJ2-7; TRBD1 might be the D (6 bases). V shed 6 bases and J shed 3 bases, with 15 bases lying between them. This CDR3 comprises 14 residues. Germline V gene data show CDR1 as MNHEY and CDR2 as SMNVEV (reference sequence). CDR3 region: CASRRTRGNYEQYF. The CDR3 DNA follows: TGTGCCAGCAGACGTACCAGGGGTAACTACGAGCAGTACTTC.

Note on this clone: The identical CDR3 is also encoded by other nucleotide sequences in the sample. This rearrangement joins TRBV7-2 to TRBJ1-5; 7 bases align to TRBD1. Looked up from germline, CDR1 is SGHTA and CDR2 is FQGNSA. CDR3 length equals 14 residues. Unmatched junction bases numbered 5, after V lost 4 bases and J lost 5 bases. CDR3 loop: CASSSGGGYQPQHF. The CDR3 nucleotides read TGTGCCAGCAGCTCAGGGGGGGGATATCAGCCCCAGCATTTT.

The rearrangement links TRBV9 to TRBJ2-2; a weak D match, TRBD1 (6 bases). Germline CDR1 SGDLS, CDR2 YYNGEE. V lost 3 bases and J 1 base, leaving 13 bases between the germline ends. This CDR3 is built from 16 residues. The CDR3 sequence: CASSARGDMNTGELFF. The CDR3 nucleotides read TGTGCCAGCAGCGCCAGGGGAGATATGAACACCGGGGAGCTGTTTTTT.

The J gene is TRBJ1-5, the V gene TRBV19, with 9 nucleotides matching TRBD1. From germline, CDR1 is LNHDA and CDR2 SQIVND (reference sequence). V was pared by 7 bases and J by 5 bases, with 3 bases of the junction left unmatched. This CDR3 spans 13 amino acids. CDR3 nucleotides: TGTGCCAGTAAGGGGACAGGGCATCAGCCCCAGCATTTT. This gives the protein CASKGTGHQPQHF.

The rearrangement links TRBV6-6 to TRBJ1-3; 7 bases match TRBD1. CDR1 is MNHNY and CDR2 is SVGAGI in the germline V gene (reference sequence). V shed 8 bases, J shed 0 bases, and the junction held 4 bases outside the gene matches. This CDR3 comprises 14 residues. DNA for the CDR3: TGTGCCAGCCGAGACAGGGCCTCTGGAAACACCATATATTTT. Protein product: CASRDRASGNTIYF.

The chain combines TRBV2 with TRBJ1-2; possibly TRBD1 for D (6 bases). The CDR3 has 12 residues. CDR1 and CDR2 from the germline V gene are SNHLY and FYNNEI. The ends were cut back, 7 bases at V and 5 bases at J, with 11 bases in the middle. CDR3 sequence: CASTRGPYGYTF. The CDR3, as DNA: TGTGCCAGCACCAGGGGTCCTTATGGCTACACCTTC.

This chain links TRBV7-2 with TRBJ2-1; D remains unclear. This CDR3 has 13 amino acids. The V end lost 5 bases, the J end lost 12 bases, and 17 bases lay between the germline ends. CDR1 is SGHTA and CDR2 is FQGNSA in the germline V gene. CDR3 sequence reads: CASSGHSIGVQFF. The CDR3 DNA reads as TGTGCCAGCAGCGGTCATTCGATAGGAGTGCAGTTCTTC. Variable domain in full (rest from reference TRBV7-2 and TRBJ2-1): GAGVSQSPSNKVTEKGKDVELRCDPISGHTALYWYRQSLGQGLEFLIYFQGNSAPDKSGLPSDRFSAERTGGSVSTLTIQRTQQEDSAVYLCASSGHSIGVQFFGPGTRLTVL.

CDR3 bases: TGTGCCAGCAGCCGTATGGACGGTTTTAATGAAAAACTGTTTTTT. Its translation: CASSRMDGFNEKLFF. This chain links TRBV5-4 with TRBJ1-4; D uncertain. This CDR3 comprises 15 residues. Trimming cost V 4 bases and J 4 bases, with 14 bases left between them. Germline assignment: CDR1 SGHNT and CDR2 YYREEE (reference sequence).

The CDR3 reads CASSPPDRGEQFF. Here the CDR3 DNA reads TGTGCCAGCTCACCACCGGACCGCGGGGAGCAGTTCTTC. The chain joins TRBV18 to TRBJ2-1, with D possibly being TRBD2 (5 bases). V lost 0 bases and J 10 bases, leaving 10 bases between the germline ends. The germline gives CDR1 KGHSH, CDR2 LQKENI. This CDR3 comprises 13 residues.

The CDR3 DNA is TGTGCCAGCAGTCCCAGGGATGGGTACTCCTACGAGCAGTACTTC. Protein product: CASSPRDGYSYEQYF. This chain joins TRBV6-6 and TRBJ2-7, with D possibly TRBD1 on 5 matching bases. Germline CDR1 MNHNY, CDR2 SVGAGI (reference sequence). This CDR3 has 15 amino acids. V dropped 5 bases and J dropped 0 bases, with 14 bases sitting between them.

The chain couples TRBV5-1 to TRBJ2-1; 14 bases agree with TRBD2. This CDR3 spans 15 amino acids. Trimming took 1 base from V and 12 from J; bases not matched to a gene: 6. CDR1 SGHRS and CDR2 YFSETQ come from the germline V gene. CDR3: CASSLSGLAGAGQFF. CDR3 DNA: TGCGCCAGCAGCTTGTCGGGACTAGCGGGAGCAGGGCAGTTCTTC.

The genes are TRBV6-1 and TRBJ2-5, with 7 bases fitting TRBD2. V shed 2 bases, J shed 3 bases, and the junction held 9 bases outside the gene matches. The CDR3 sequence is 16 residues long. Per the germline V gene, CDR1 is MNHNS and CDR2 is SASEGT. CDR3 protein: CASSEWTRWRKETQYF. CDR3 DNA sequence: TGTGCCAGCAGTGAATGGACTAGATGGAGAAAAGAGACCCAGTACTTC.

The chain recombines TRBV7-9 with TRBJ2-1; 7 positions match TRBD2. This CDR3 is 15 amino acids long. Germline CDR1 is SEHNR and CDR2 is FQNEAQ (reference sequence). Trimming at V came to 5 bases and at J to 4 bases, leaving 8 bases not matched to a gene. The DNA of the CDR3 is TGTGCCAGCAGCCCGGCTAGCGGATCTTACAATGAGCAGTTCTTC. This gives the protein CASSPASGSYNEQFF.

The chain recombines TRBV7-3 with TRBJ2-1; 10 nucleotides match TRBD2. The CDR3 has 15 amino acids. CDR1 is SGHTA and CDR2 is FQGTGA in the germline V gene. The V segment lost 2 bases and the J segment 8 bases; nucleotides outside the gene matches: 6. The CDR3 reads CASSLLAGALDEQFF. DNA for the CDR3: TGTGCCAGCAGCTTACTAGCGGGAGCTCTCGATGAGCAGTTCTTC.